These 9 T cell receptor beta chains were sequenced from one sample in a study of post-analysis software for immune sequencing data. Findings and caveats of the study: Included in a set of roughly five TRBV segments more frequent in patients than controls were TRBV5-6, TRBV5-1 and TRBV20-1.

Their antigens are not known. cDNA libraries of TCR beta carried unique molecular identifiers. TCRdb independently ran MiXCR on the PCR reads; one entry per CDR3 protein. The table records more than 450,000 distinct CDR3 sequences, roughly 45% of them present only once. The sequencing input was blood. Receptor source: a girl between 10 and 17 years old with multiple sclerosis.

This chain connects TRBV7-9 to TRBJ2-1; TRBD2 matches 11 bases. CDR1 is SEHNR, CDR2 FQNEAQ, per germline (reference sequence). The CDR3 runs to 16 residues. The J segment lost 6 bases and the V segment lost 2 bases, leaving 6 bases of the junction unmatched. CDR3 sequence: CASSLSGSGRANEQFF. The CDR3 DNA reads TGTGCCAGCAGCTTATCTGGTAGCGGGAGGGCCAATGAGCAGTTCTTC.

The rearrangement uses TRBV6-5 and TRBJ2-1; D remains unclear. The germline V gene has CDR1 MNHEY and CDR2 SVGAGI. Trimming took off 0 bases at V and 6 bases at J, with 6 bases between the two ends. The CDR3 length is 13 residues. CDR3 in amino acids: CASSYSLGNEQFF. CDR3 nucleotides: TGTGCCAGCAGTTACTCTCTGGGCAATGAGCAGTTCTTC.

About this clonotype itself: At one boundary the junction diverges from the germline segment, which might be a read error. The chain carries TRBV7-7 and TRBJ2-1; D is unclear. The CDR3 runs 15 residues. CDR1 and CDR2 (germline): SSHAT, FNYEAQ (reference sequence). The DNA of the CDR3 is TGTGCTAGCAGCCCCTTGACGGGTGGTGGTTATGAGCAGTGCTTC. As protein: CASSPLTGGGYEQCF.

The J gene is TRBJ2-1, the V gene TRBV3-1, with 10 positions matching TRBD2. The better agreement between TRBJ2-7 and the DNA end casts doubt on the J call. The CDR3 extends over 15 amino acids. Germline CDR1 reads LGHDT; CDR2 reads YNNKEL (reference sequence). Here the CDR3 reads CASRQLAGTYNEQYF. In nucleotides, the CDR3 is TGTGCCAGCAGACAACTAGCGGGGACCTACAATGAGCAGTACTTC.

CDR3 sequence reads: CATSGDRGSSVDNEQFF. CDR3 sequence (DNA): TGTGCCACCAGCGGGGACAGGGGGTCGTCGGTAGACAATGAGCAGTTCTTC. The chain couples TRBV15 to TRBJ2-1; 11 nucleotides agree with TRBD1. CDR3 length: 17 amino acids. V shed 5 bases and J 5 bases; nucleotides not matched to a gene: 11. From germline, CDR1 is LNHNV and CDR2 YYDKDF (reference sequence).

The rearrangement links TRBV7-7 to TRBJ2-3, with a weak D call TRBD2 (6 bases). Germline CDR1 reads SSHAT; CDR2 reads FNYEAQ (reference sequence). V lost 5 bases, J lost 5 bases, and 14 bases lay in between. The CDR3 is 14 amino acids. Written as DNA, the CDR3 is TGTGCCAGCAGCCCGGCGGGGCTACAAGATACGCAGTATTTT. Protein: CASSPAGLQDTQYF. Full variable domain (rest looked up from reference TRBV7-7 and TRBJ2-3): GAGVSQSPRYKVTKRGQDVTLRCDPISSHATLYWYQQALGQGPEFLTYFNYEAQPDKSGLPSDRFSAERPEGSISTLTIQRTEQRDSAMYRCASSPAGLQDTQYFGPGTRLTVL.

The chain links TRBV6-6 to TRBJ2-7, with D tentatively TRBD1 (5 bases). The germline V gene encodes CDR1 MNHNY and CDR2 SVGAGI (reference sequence). V gave up 4 bases and J gave up 0 bases, with 16 bases separating them. CDR3 length: 16 amino acids. Here the CDR3 reads CASSSRVALGSYEQYF. As DNA, the CDR3 is TGTGCCAGCAGTTCCAGGGTAGCCCTTGGCTCCTACGAGCAGTACTTC.

The rearrangement uses TRBV4-2 and TRBJ1-2, with 8 bases aligning to TRBD1. Per the germline V gene, CDR1 is LGHNA and CDR2 is YNFKEQ. This CDR3 is built from 17 residues. Trimming at V came to 0 bases and at J to 5 bases, leaving 11 bases not matched to a gene. This CDR3 reads CASSQDGGRDRRYGYTF. DNA for the CDR3: TGTGCCAGCAGCCAAGATGGGGGTAGGGACAGGCGATATGGCTACACCTTC.

This clonotype was seen only a few times. The rearrangement links TRBV6-5 to TRBJ2-1; D is perhaps TRBD1 (5 bases). CDR3 size: 17 residues. V was cut by 0 bases and J by 9 bases, with 21 bases left in between. Germline V lookup: CDR1 MNHEY, CDR2 SVGAGI. The CDR3 DNA is TGTGCCAGCAGTTACTCTCGAGGCAGGGCGCGCTTTGGTGAGCAGTTCTTC. It codes for CASSYSRGRARFGEQFF.